This T cell receptor beta chain is drawn from a study of response to subunit inactivated influenza vaccine (dated by TCRdb to 2017 to 2018). Concerning the study at large: To follow how T cells responded to a trivalent subunit inactivated influenza vaccine, the researchers relied on deep quantitative profiling of the T cell receptor repertoire.

Via the germline V gene, CDR1 is SGHRS and CDR2 YFSETQ. V is pared back by 2 bases and J by 1 base, with 13 bases lying between the germline termini. There are 15 amino acids in the CDR3, from cysteine to phenylalanine inclusive. Only the CDR3 DNA is retained, 45 bases long and in frame from the first base. Summary of the overall study and its limitations: It was suggested by the authors that each seasonal influenza vaccination may recruit only a limited number of new T cells.

Receptor libraries were prepared by RT-PCR. The run used an Illumina HiSeq 2500. TCRdb itself trimmed the public reads at Q25 with fastp, ran MiXCR and retained productive beta chains. Each record represents a unique CDR3 protein, reported with the most common genes and DNA among its rows. In all, the sample holds around 250,000 distinct CDR3 sequences, and 9% to 15% of those were seen once. About 7.8% of the sample is taken by the ten largest. This clonotype occurred many times. Its antigen is still unknown. Base-call qualities are not available, and no considerably larger clone is one nucleotide away.

The sequencing used non-naive T cells sorted from PBMCs, collected around two weeks before vaccination. The cell subset or site label on this specimen signifies: memory T cell fraction. This clonotype was obtained from a man aged 45-65 years who received an inactivated influenza vaccine. Donor details come from another sample of the same person, matched by shared clones. The sequence links TRBV5-1 to TRBJ2-7; the D region possibly corresponds to TRBD1 (5 bases align). The DNA sequence reads TGCGCCAGCAGCTTTATAGACAGCGCTTCCTACGAGCAGTACTTC. Translated, this is CASSFIDSASYEQYF.